The present T cell receptor (beta chain) was sequenced within a study of Graves' ophthalmopathy and Graves' hyperthyroidism. From germline, CDR1 is SGHAT and CDR2 FQNNGV. The CDR3 is 16 residues long. J lost 2 bases, V lost 5 bases, and 8 bases had no gene match. This clonotype was detected ten times or more. Its antigen remains unidentified. Researchers turned away patients with other autoimmune diseases, uncontrolled infections, pregnancy or lactation. The diagnosis combined clinical symptoms, thyroxine, TRAb, thyroid ultrasound and orbital computed tomography scans. Investigators amplified TCR beta CDR3 regions from RNA transcripts. An opening RT-PCR round employed HTBI primers and preceded a second-round multiplex PCR. MiXCR, applied by TCRdb to the multiplex PCR reads, yields one record per CDR3 protein. The sample contains 400,000 to 500,000 distinct CDR3 sequences, around 20% of which appear only once.

Study results and caveats: Appearing in blood as well were most expanded thyroid clonotypes above 0.001 frequency. Separation of ophthalmopathy from stable hyperthyroidism was achieved by a 13-signature model, at approximately 90% sensitivity and roughly 77% specificity.

The genes are TRBV11-2 and TRBJ2-7; 11 positions agree with TRBD2. This receptor was obtained from a woman aged 18-29 years with stable Graves' hyperthyroidism. The sequencing sample was made of peripheral blood. The DNA of the CDR3 is TGTGCCAGCAGCAGAGAACTAGCGGGAGAGGCCTACGAGCAGTACTTC. Its translation is CASSRELAGEAYEQYF.